The 11 T cell receptor beta chains presented below share a single source sample, sequenced in a study of blood T cell repertoires in COVID-19. The data were produced by immunoSEQ multiplex PCR, yet TCRdb's version contains in-frame clones alone and is incomplete. The table has approximately 47,000 clones, approximately 84% seen once. Specimen: peripheral blood. Every receptor here comes from a woman older than 75 with COVID-19, enrolled during active disease.

The rearrangement uses TRBV10-3 and TRBJ2-1, with a weak D call TRBD2 (5 bases). Trimming shortened V by 4 bases and J by 9 bases, and 16 bases separated the two germline ends. Germline lookup yields CDR1 ENHRY and CDR2 SYGVKD. The CDR3 runs to 14 residues. The CDR3 DNA sequence: TGTGCCATCAGTGGGACTGGGGTGGTTGGTGAGCAGTTCTTC. Translated, it gives CAISGTGVVGEQFF.

This clone has more than one count but fewer than ten. V is TRBV6-5 and J is TRBJ1-1; D is possibly TRBD1 (5 bases). This CDR3 comprises 13 residues. Germline loops: CDR1 MNHEY, CDR2 SVGAGI. Deletions cut 7 bases from V and 5 bases from J, with 14 bases between. The CDR3 loop is CASTARQRTEAFF. DNA for the CDR3: TGTGCCAGCACTGCAAGACAGAGGACTGAAGCTTTCTTT.

This clone was counted a few times. The junction does not match germline at one end; this may be a read error. The chain is built from TRBV7-7 and TRBJ1-4, with D perhaps TRBD1 (6 bases). Germline V gene lookup returns CDR1 SSHAT and CDR2 FNYEAQ (reference sequence). The length of the CDR3 is 15 residues. The CDR3 loop is CASSFSGTQNEKLFF. The CDR3 DNA reads TGTGCTAGCAGCTTTTCCGGGACACAGAATGAAAAACTGTTTTTT.

The J gene is TRBJ2-1, the V gene TRBV5-4; maybe TRBD2 (5 bases). Germline V gene sequence: CDR1 SGHNT, CDR2 YYREEE (reference sequence). V lost 0 bases, J lost 0 bases, and 13 bases lay in between. The CDR3 spans 17 residues. As DNA, the CDR3 is TGTGCCAGCAGCTTGGCCCGGGGTAAGAGCTCCTACAATGAGCAGTTCTTC. It translates to CASSLARGKSSYNEQFF.

This clone turned up a few times. V is TRBV6-1 and J is TRBJ2-1; TRBD1 agrees at 9 bases. V shed 1 base, J shed 10 bases, and the junction held 11 bases outside the gene matches. Germline CDR1 MNHNS, CDR2 SASEGT. This CDR3 has 16 residues. CDR3 amino acids: CASSEVATGGKREQFF. Here the CDR3 DNA reads TGTGCCAGCAGTGAAGTGGCGACAGGGGGTAAGAGGGAGCAGTTCTTC.

V and J are TRBV28 and TRBJ2-7; TRBD1 matches 10 bases. The junction had 13 bases not matched to a gene; V was cut back by 8 bases and J by 9 bases. Per the germline V gene, CDR1 is MDHEN and CDR2 is SYDVKM. This CDR3 has 14 amino acids. CDR3 sequence reads: CASVFSGTGERQYF. CDR3 bases: TGTGCCAGCGTCTTTTCCGGGACAGGGGAACGGCAGTACTTC.

The count of this clone is one. The chain has TRBV5-4 and TRBJ1-4; 9 bases match TRBD1. The CDR3 consists of 15 residues. The V gene's germline CDR1 is SGHNT and CDR2 YYREEE (reference sequence). After removal of 4 bases from V and 8 bases from J, the junction contained 9 bases not matched to a gene. This CDR3 is CASSHGQGSGEKLFF. The CDR3 DNA reads TGTGCCAGCAGCCACGGACAGGGGAGTGGAGAAAAACTGTTTTTT.

The chain joins TRBV21-1 to TRBJ2-5; the D call in the table, TRBD1, was not verified against the DNA. TRBV21-1 is tagged as a pseudogene. This CDR3 spans 15 amino acids. Written as DNA, the CDR3 is TGTGCCAGCAGCAAAGCGGGAAGGCAGGGGGAGACCCAGTACTTC. Translated, it gives CASSKAGRQGETQYF.

The chain uses TRBV27 and TRBJ2-3; no clear D gene. The CDR3 totals 14 residues. The germline V and J ends were trimmed by 5 bases and 0 bases, with 9 bases remaining between them. Germline assignment: CDR1 MNHEY and CDR2 SMNVEV (reference sequence). CDR3 loop: CASSTQASTDTQYF. DNA for the CDR3: TGTGCCAGCAGTACACAAGCGAGCACAGATACGCAGTATTTT.

The gene calls are TRBV18 and TRBJ2-7; maybe TRBD2 (6 bases). Per the germline V gene, CDR1 is KGHSH and CDR2 is LQKENI. With 2 bases removed from V and 5 bases from J, the gap between germline ends came to 10 bases. The CDR3 sequence is 13 residues long. Written as DNA, the CDR3 is TGTGCCAGCTCACCAGTACTAGCCGACGAGCAGTACTTC. This sequence encodes CASSPVLADEQYF.

The genes are TRBV3-1 (or the pseudogene TRBV3-2) and TRBJ1-2; 8 nucleotides match TRBD1. The CDR3 length is 14 residues. Germline V gene lookup returns CDR1 LGHDT and CDR2 YNNKEL (reference sequence). V trimming: 3 bases; J trimming: 3 bases; junction bases outside the gene matches: 3. CDR3 protein: CASSHSDRDYGYTF. The CDR3 nucleotides read TGTGCCAGCAGCCACTCGGACAGGGACTATGGCTACACCTTC.